This is a list of T cell receptor beta chains from one sample in a study of OX40 agonist ivuxolimab in advanced cancers. The protocol was immunoSEQ multiplex PCR, while the TCRdb copy is restricted to in-frame clones and leaves out a portion. The table lists just over 60,000 clones, roughly nine tenths of them singletons. This material consisted of CD4+ or CD8+ T cells sorted from blood, taken in a trial of the OX40 agonist ivuxolimab. The receptors come from an adult with an advanced solid tumor such as melanoma, head and neck, liver or kidney cancer. CDR3s leave out the opening cysteine and the closing phenylalanine or tryptophan. The size entry is marked missing in some rows and otherwise reads once, few, many or a size class.

>once|TRBV7-2
ASSLVGPHEQF
>once|TRBV6-1
ASRTGHSGNTIY
>.|TRBV7-6
ASSHRGNQETQY
>.|TRBV18
ASSPEAADTQY
>.|TRBV27
ASSRLRGRGDGTIY
>.|TRBV11-2
ASSRSFLEVRAYEQY
>.|TRBV6-6
ASSALAGVANEQF
>.|TRBV4-1
ASSRPTSGRGTGELF
>.|TRBV7-8
ASFSGAYTGELF
>few|TRBV5-1
ASRKTAYEQY
>.|TRBV30
AWSYSGGAGNTIY
>.|TRBV6-5
ASSPQETEYNEQF
>.|TRBV5-4
ASATGTEQPQH
>.|TRBV2
ASSWTANTEAF
>.|TRBV2
ASRAPSGGANIQY
>few|TRBV6-5
ASTPNGRHEQY
>.|TRBV4-1
ASSQDPTRGAGNTGELF
>.|TRBV30
AWSVLAGGIRWQETQY
>once|TRBV5-4
ASSQDPRRSEAF
>.|TRBV5-6
ASSLDRTGVSYGYT
>.|TRBV5-1
ASSWTSGGARTDTQY
>.|TRBV6-6
ASSYAVGDTQY
>.|TRBV30
AWSDRTDTQY
>.|TRBV19
ASRPGLAGGTRHEQY
>once|TRBV2
ASRTGPLGTEAF
>.|TRBV5-1
ASSLTGTDSYEQY
>.|TRBV7-8
ASSLSPGGSYEQY
>.|TRBV5-1
ASSSTTSGVYNEQF
>.|TRBV7-6
ASSLGTSGSSYEQY
>.|TRBV5-4
ASSSRDSFYNEQF
>.|TRBV6-1
ASSVSTTGNTIY
>.|TRBV2
ASSEVSQGFGYT
>.|TRBV6-1
ASSLQGAGGQPQH
>once|TRBV7-6
ASSILTGELF
>.|TRBV5-1
ASSGGAGGEAF
>once|TRBV6-5
ASRLPEAGANVLT
>.|TRBV6-5
ASSPRTGVNEKLF
>.|TRBV13
ASSLNRGLGYT
>once|TRBV5-6
ASSLGISDINEKLF
>.|TRBV10-2
ASSPQGADNSPLH
>few|TRBV7-9
ASSLTSGGETQY
>.|TRBV5-1
ASSLTATNEKLF
>few|TRBV29-1
SVAWGTGELF
>.|TRBV11-2
ASAKTPGTGGTGELF
>.|TRBV2
ASFLNREQF